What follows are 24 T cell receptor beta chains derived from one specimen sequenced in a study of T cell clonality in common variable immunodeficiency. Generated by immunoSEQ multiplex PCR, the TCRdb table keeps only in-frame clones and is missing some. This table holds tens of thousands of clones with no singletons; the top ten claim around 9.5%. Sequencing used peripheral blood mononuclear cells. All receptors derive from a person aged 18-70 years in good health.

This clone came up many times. The covered CDR3 bases are TGTGCCATCAGACCGCAGGGAAATGGGTACGAG. Its translation is CAIRPQGNGYE. The CDR3 as a whole reads CAIRPQGNGYEQYF. The J gene is TRBJ2-7, the V gene TRBV10-3; the D gene is possibly TRBD1 (5 bases). The read terminates 3 residues ahead of where the CDR3 ends, so the germline J gene completes it. The germline CDR1 and CDR2 sequences are ENHRY and SYGVKD. V lost 6 bases, J lost 4 bases, and 16 bases lay in between. The CDR3 extends over 14 amino acids.

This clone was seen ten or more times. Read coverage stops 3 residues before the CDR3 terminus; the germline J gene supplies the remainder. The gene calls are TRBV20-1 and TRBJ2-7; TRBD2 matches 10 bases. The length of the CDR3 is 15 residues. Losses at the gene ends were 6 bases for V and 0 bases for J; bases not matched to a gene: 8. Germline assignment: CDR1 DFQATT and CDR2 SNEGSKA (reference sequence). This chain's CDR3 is CSAGGLADSSYEQYF. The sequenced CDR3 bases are TGCAGTGCCGGTGGACTAGCGGATAGCTCCTACGAG.

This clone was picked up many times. CDR3 DNA, as far as it was read: TGTGCCAGCAGTGTGACAGCGAGGGAGACC. This translates into CASSVTARET. The whole CDR3 sequence is CASSVTARETQYF. This chain joins TRBV2 and TRBJ2-5, with a tentative D call TRBD1 (5 bases). Sequencing ends 3 residues short of the CDR3 end; the germline J gene provides the rest. V gave up 4 bases and J gave up 5 bases, with 11 bases separating them. This CDR3 region has 13 residues. CDR1 is SNHLY and CDR2 is FYNNEI in the germline V gene.

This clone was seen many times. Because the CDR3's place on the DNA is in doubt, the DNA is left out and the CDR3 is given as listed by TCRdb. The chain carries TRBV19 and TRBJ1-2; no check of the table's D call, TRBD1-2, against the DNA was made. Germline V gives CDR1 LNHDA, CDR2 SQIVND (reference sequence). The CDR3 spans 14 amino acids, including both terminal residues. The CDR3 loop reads CASVPRGEGYGYTF.

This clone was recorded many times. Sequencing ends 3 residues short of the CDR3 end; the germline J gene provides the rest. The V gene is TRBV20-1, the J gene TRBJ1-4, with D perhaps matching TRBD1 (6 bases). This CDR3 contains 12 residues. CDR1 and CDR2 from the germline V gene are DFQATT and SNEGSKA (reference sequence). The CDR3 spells CSASEQGSPLFF. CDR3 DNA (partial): TGCAGTGCTAGCGAACAGGGATCACCA.

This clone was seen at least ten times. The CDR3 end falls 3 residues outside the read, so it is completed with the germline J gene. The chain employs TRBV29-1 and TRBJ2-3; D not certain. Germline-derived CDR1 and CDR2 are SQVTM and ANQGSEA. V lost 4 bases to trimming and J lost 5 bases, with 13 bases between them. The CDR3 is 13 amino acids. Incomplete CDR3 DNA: TGCAGCGTTGTGATCCCTAACGAAGATACG. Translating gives CSVVIPNEDT. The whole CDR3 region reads CSVVIPNEDTQYF.

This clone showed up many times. This chain's CDR3 is CASGLGGADTQYF. The covered CDR3 bases are TGTGCTAGTGGTTTGGGAGGTGCAGATACG. The chain couples TRBV12-5 to TRBJ2-3, with D uncertain. The read is 3 residues too short to cover the CDR3 end, so that end is filled in from the germline J gene. Germline assignment: CDR1 LGHNT and CDR2 FRNRAP. V shed 1 base and J shed 4 bases, with 6 bases lying between them. The CDR3 totals 13 residues.

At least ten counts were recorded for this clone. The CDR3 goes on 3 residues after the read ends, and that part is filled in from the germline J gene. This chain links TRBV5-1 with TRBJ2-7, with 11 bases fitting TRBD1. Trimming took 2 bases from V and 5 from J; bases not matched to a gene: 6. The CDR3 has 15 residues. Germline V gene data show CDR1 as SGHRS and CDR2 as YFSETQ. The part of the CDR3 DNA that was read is TGCGCCAGCAGCTTTGGGACAGGGGGAATCAACGAG. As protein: CASSFGTGGINE. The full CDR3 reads CASSFGTGGINEQYF.

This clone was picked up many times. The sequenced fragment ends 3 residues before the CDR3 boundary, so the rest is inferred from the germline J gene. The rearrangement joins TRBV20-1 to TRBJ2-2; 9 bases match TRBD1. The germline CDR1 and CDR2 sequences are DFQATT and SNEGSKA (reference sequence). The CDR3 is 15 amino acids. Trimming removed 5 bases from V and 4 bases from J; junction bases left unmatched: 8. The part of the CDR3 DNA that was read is TGCAGTGCTTACACCGGGACAGGGAGCACCGGGGAG. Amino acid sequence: CSAYTGTGSTGE. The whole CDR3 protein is CSAYTGTGSTGELFF.

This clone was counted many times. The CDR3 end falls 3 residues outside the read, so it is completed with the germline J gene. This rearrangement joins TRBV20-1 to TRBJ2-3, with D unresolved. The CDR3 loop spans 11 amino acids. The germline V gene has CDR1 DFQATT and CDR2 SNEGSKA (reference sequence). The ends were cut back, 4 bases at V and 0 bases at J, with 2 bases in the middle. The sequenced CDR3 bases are TGCAGTGCTACTAGCACAGATACG. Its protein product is CSATSTDT. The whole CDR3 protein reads CSATSTDTQYF.

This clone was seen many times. CDR3 DNA (partial): TGTGCCAGTAGTATAGGCAGGGGAATCAATCAGCCC. Its protein is CASSIGRGINQP. The entire CDR3 reads CASSIGRGINQPQHF. The chain recombines TRBV19 with TRBJ1-5; D perhaps matches TRBD1 (6 bases). The DNA ends 3 residues before the CDR3 does, and the rest of the CDR3 is filled in from the germline J gene. CDR1 is LNHDA, CDR2 SQIVND, per germline (reference sequence). CDR3 length: 15 amino acids. V shed 1 base and J shed 3 bases, with 10 bases lying between them. The whole variable domain, filled in from reference TRBV19 and TRBJ1-5, reads DGGITQSPKYLFRKEGQNVTLSCEQNLNHDAMYWYRQDPGQGLRLIYYSQIVNDFQKGDIAEGYSVSREKKESFPLTVTSAQKNPTAFYLCASSIGRGINQPQHFGDGTRLSIL.

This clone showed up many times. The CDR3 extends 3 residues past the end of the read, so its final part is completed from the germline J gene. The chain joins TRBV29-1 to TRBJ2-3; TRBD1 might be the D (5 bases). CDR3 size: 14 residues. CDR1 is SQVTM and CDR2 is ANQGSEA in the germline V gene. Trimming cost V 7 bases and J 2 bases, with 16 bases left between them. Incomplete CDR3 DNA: TGCAGCGCAGACGACAGAGGCCTCACAGATACG. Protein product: CSADDRGLTDT. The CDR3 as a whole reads CSADDRGLTDTQYF.

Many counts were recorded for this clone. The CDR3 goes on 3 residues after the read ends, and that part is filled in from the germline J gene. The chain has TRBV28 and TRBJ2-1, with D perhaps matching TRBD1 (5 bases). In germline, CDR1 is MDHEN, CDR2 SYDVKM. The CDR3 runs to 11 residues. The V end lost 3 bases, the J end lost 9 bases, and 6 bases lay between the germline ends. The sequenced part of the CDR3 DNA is TGTGCCAGCAGTTTGGGGCTTGAG. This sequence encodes CASSLGLE. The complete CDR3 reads CASSLGLEQFF.

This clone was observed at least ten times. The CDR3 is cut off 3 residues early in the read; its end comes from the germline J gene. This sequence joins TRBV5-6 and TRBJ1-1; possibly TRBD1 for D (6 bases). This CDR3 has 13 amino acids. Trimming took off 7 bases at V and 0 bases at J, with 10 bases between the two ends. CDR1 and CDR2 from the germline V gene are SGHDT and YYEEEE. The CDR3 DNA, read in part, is TGTGCCAGCCTGGACAGCATGAACACTGAA. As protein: CASLDSMNTE. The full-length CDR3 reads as CASLDSMNTEAFF. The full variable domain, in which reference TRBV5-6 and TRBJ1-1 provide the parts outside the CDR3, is DAGVTQSPTHLIKTRGQQVTLRCSPKSGHDTVSWYQQALGQGPQFIFQYYEEEERQRGNFPDRFSGHQFPNYSSELNVNALLLGDSALYLCASLDSMNTEAFFGQGTRLTVV.

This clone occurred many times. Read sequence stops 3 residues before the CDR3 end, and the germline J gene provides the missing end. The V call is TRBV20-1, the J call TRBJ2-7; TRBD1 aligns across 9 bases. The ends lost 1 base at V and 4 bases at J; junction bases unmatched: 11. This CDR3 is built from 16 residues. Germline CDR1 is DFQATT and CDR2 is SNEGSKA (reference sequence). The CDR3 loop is CSARGLGDREIYEQYF. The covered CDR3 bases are TGCAGTGCTAGAGGTCTGGGGGACAGGGAGATTTACGAG.

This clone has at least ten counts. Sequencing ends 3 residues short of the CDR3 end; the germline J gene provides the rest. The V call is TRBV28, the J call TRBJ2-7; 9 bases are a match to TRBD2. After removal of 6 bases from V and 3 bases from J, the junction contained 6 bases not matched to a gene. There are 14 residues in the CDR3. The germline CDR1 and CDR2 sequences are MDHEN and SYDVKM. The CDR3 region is CASRAGLADYEQYF. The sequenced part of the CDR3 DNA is TGTGCCAGCAGGGCGGGACTAGCTGACTACGAG.

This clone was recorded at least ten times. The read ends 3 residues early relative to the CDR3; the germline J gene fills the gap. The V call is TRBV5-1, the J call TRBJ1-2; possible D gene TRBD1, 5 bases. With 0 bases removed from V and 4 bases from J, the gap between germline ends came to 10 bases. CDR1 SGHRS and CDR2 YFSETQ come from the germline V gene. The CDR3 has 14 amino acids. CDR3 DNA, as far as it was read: TGCGCCAGCAGCTTGGATAGGGGAGTCTATGGC. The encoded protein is CASSLDRGVYG. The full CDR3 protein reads CASSLDRGVYGYTF.

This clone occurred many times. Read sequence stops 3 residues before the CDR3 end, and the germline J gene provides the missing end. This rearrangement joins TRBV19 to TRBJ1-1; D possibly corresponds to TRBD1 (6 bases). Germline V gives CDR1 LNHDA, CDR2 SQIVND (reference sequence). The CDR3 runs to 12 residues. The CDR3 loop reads CASSFRTEEAFF. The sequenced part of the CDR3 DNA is TGTGCCAGTAGTTTTCGGACAGAGGAA. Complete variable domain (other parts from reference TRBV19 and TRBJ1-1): DGGITQSPKYLFRKEGQNVTLSCEQNLNHDAMYWYRQDPGQGLRLIYYSQIVNDFQKGDIAEGYSVSREKKESFPLTVTSAQKNPTAFYLCASSFRTEEAFFGQGTRLTVV.

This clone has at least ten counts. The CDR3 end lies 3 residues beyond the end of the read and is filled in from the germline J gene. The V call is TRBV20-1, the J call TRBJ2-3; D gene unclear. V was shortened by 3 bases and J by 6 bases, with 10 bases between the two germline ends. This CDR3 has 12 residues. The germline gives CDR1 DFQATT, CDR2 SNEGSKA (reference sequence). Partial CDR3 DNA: TGCAGTGCTAGGGCTCAGTTGGATACG. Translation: CSARAQLDT. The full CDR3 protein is CSARAQLDTQYF.

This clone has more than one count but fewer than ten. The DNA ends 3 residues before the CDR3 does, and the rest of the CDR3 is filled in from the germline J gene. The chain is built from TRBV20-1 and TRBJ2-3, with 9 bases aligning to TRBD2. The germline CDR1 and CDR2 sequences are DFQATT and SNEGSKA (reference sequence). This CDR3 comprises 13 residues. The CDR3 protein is CSEGREGPETQYF. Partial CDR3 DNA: TGCAGTGAAGGGCGGGAGGGCCCGGAGACG.

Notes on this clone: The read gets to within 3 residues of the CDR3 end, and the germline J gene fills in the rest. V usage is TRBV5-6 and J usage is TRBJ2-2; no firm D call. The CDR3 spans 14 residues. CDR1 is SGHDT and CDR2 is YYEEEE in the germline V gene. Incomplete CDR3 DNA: TGTGCCAGCAGCTTGGGTCTGTCTAATGAAAAG. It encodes CASSLGLSNEK. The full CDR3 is CASSLGLSNEKLFF.

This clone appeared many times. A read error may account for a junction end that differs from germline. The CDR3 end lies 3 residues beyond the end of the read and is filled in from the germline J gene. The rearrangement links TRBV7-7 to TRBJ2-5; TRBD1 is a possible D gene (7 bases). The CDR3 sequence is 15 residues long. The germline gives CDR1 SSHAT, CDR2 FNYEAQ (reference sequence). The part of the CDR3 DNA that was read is TGTGCTAGCAGCCCCCAGGGGGGCACGGAAGAGACC. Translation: CASSPQGGTEET. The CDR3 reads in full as CASSPQGGTEETQYF.

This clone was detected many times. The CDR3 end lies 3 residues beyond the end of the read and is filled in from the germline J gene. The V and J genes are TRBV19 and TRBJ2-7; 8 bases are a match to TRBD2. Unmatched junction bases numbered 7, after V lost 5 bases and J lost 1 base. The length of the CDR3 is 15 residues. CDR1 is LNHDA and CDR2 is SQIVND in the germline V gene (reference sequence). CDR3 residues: CASSVGTSSSYEQYF. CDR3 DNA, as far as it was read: TGTGCCAGTAGTGTCGGGACTAGTTCGTCCTACGAG.

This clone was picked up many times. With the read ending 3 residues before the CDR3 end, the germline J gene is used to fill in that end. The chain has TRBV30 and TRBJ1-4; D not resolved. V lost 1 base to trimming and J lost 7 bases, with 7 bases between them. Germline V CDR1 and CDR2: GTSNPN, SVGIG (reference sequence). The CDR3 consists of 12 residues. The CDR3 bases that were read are TGTGCCTGGAGTGGGAACAGTGAAAAA. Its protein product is CAWSGNSEK. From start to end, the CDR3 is CAWSGNSEKLFF.